This TCR beta chain was documented in a study of cytomegalovirus exposure and HLA in healthy donors. 60 Vbeta and 13 Jbeta primers were used in PCR. Method: immunoSEQ multiplex PCR; TCRdb's copy keeps in-frame clones and lacks some. The profile shows about 180,000 clones, about 82% of them singletons. Per germline, CDR1 SQVTM and CDR2 ANQGSEA. The CDR3 runs 15 residues. Trimming pared 4 bases from V and 2 bases from J, leaving 15 bases between. This clone showed up just once. V and J are TRBV29-1 and TRBJ1-3; D might be TRBD1 (5 bases). This receptor was obtained from a woman younger than 45 in good health and CMV-seronegative. Sequenced input: PBMCs. CDR3 coding DNA: TGCAGCGTTGCTGGTAGCGGGGGTGCTGGAAACACCATATATTTT. It codes for CSVAGSGGAGNTIYF.